A selection of T cell receptor beta chains follows, all from one sample in a study of cytomegalovirus exposure and HLA in healthy donors. Sequenced by immunoSEQ multiplex PCR; TCRdb stores in-frame clones only, minus some. The sample contains more than 45,000 clones, around four fifths of which appear only once. Source material: PBMCs. The receptor source for this set is a young man in good health and CMV-seronegative. The CDR3 runs from the conserved cysteine through the conserved F or W. D genes are given only for firm matches. Size values are once, few and many counts, or a class for expanded clones, and some rows have none.

clone_size,cdr3_length,j_call,v_call,d_call,cdr3_nt,cdr3_aa
.,15,TRBJ2-3,TRBV2,TRBD2,TGTGCCACATGTCGAGGGACTAGCGGGGAGGATACGCAGTATTTT,CATCRGTSGEDTQYF
.,17,TRBJ2-7,TRBV5-1,.,TGCGCCAGCAGCTTCCTCCGCTCGGGTGGAGGCTCCTACGAGCAGTACTTC,CASSFLRSGGGSYEQYF
.,15,TRBJ2-7,TRBV27,TRBD1,TGTGCCAGCAGTCTGGGGGACAGGGGAGTAGGCGAGCAGTACTTC,CASSLGDRGVGEQYF
.,13,TRBJ2-3,TRBV19,TRBD2,TGTGCCGTCCAGGTAGCGGGGGGAGATACGCAGTATTTT,CAVQVAGGDTQYF
.,19,TRBJ2-1,TRBV19,TRBD2,TGTGCCAGTAGTCTCAGAGGTACTAGCGGGATAAGCTCCTACAATGAGCAGTTCTTC,CASSLRGTSGISSYNEQFF
.,16,TRBJ1-5,TRBV2,.,TGTGCCAGCAGTGAGGAGGGTAGTATAAGCAATCAGCCCCAGCATTTT,CASSEEGSISNQPQHF
few,15,TRBJ2-2,TRBV6-5,TRBD1,TGTGCCAGCAGTTACTCGAGACAGGGGACCGGGGAGCTGTTTTTT,CASSYSRQGTGELFF
.,17,TRBJ2-2,TRBV9,TRBD2,TGTGCCAGCAGCGCGGGACTAGCGGGAGACGACGCCGGGGAGCTGTTTTTT,CASSAGLAGDDAGELFF
.,15,TRBJ2-7,TRBV11-2,.,TGTGCCAGCAGCCTCAGTATGGGAGACTCCTACGAGCAGTACTTC,CASSLSMGDSYEQYF
.,13,TRBJ2-5,TRBV7-9,.,TGTGCCAGCAGCCCCGGGGTTGGAGAGACCCAGTACTTC,CASSPGVGETQYF
.,13,TRBJ2-5,TRBV5-3,TRBD1,TGTGCCAGAAGCTCGCGCAGGGGGGAGACCCAGTACTTC,CARSSRRGETQYF
.,12,TRBJ2-1,TRBV29-1,.,TGCAGCGTCTCACAGGGGGAGGGTGAGCAGTTCTTC,CSVSQGEGEQFF
once,16,TRBJ1-6,TRBV5-5,.,TGTGCCAGCAGTAGAGCAGCGAGTTCCTATAATTCACCCCTCCACTTT,CASSRAASSYNSPLHF
once,15,TRBJ1-5,TRBV18,TRBD1,TGTGCCAGCTCACCGGGACAGGGGACTAATCAGCCCCAGCATTTT,CASSPGQGTNQPQHF
.,15,TRBJ1-1,TRBV19,TRBD1,TGTGCCAGTAGTATGGGGGACAGGTCGAACACTGAAGCTTTCTTT,CASSMGDRSNTEAFF
.,16,TRBJ2-2,TRBV5-5,TRBD2,TGTGCCAGCAGCTTTAGGCCTAGCGGGGATACCGGGGAGCTGTTTTTT,CASSFRPSGDTGELFF
.,18,TRBJ2-6,TRBV5-5,.,TGTGCCAGCAGCTTGGCAGGGAAGGTAGTGGCTGGGGCCAACGTCCTGACTTTC,CASSLAGKVVAGANVLTF
once,15,TRBJ1-4,TRBV5-6,.,TGTGCCAGCAGCTTGGGGCCTTCAACTAATGAAAAACTGTTTTTT,CASSLGPSTNEKLFF
once,16,TRBJ1-1,TRBV9,.,TGTGCCAGCAGCCCCCACACAGGGACGATTGAGACTGAAGCTTTCTTT,CASSPHTGTIETEAFF
.,16,TRBJ2-3,TRBV28,TRBD2,TGTGCCAGCACAGGACTAGCGGGGGACCTCACAGATACGCAGTATTTT,CASTGLAGDLTDTQYF
.,15,TRBJ1-5,TRBV5-4,.,TGTGCCAGCAGCTGTGTGCGACAGGCTAATCAGCCCCAGCATTTT,CASSCVRQANQPQHF
.,15,TRBJ2-7,TRBV4-1,TRBD1,TGCGCCAGCAGCCAAGCCGGGGACAGGGGCTACGAGCAGTACTTC,CASSQAGDRGYEQYF
.,16,TRBJ2-1,TRBV10-1,TRBD2,TGCGCCAGCAGTGGGGGGGGACTAGCGGCCTACAATGAGCAGTTCTTC,CASSGGGLAAYNEQFF
.,15,TRBJ1-1,TRBV10-3,TRBD1,TGTGCCATCAGTGGATCGGACAGGGGAGCCACTGAAGCTTTCTTT,CAISGSDRGATEAFF
.,16,TRBJ2-1,TRBV29-1,.,TGCAGCGTTGAAGATTACACTAGTAGGGTGGGGAATGAGCAGTTCTTC,CSVEDYTSRVGNEQFF
.,13,TRBJ1-3,TRBV30,TRBD1,TGTGCCTGGAGGACAGGGGGTGGAAACACCATATATTTT,CAWRTGGGNTIYF
.,15,TRBJ2-1,TRBV5-6,.,TGTGCCAGCAGCCTACAGGCTTCCAACTACAATGAGCAGTTCTTC,CASSLQASNYNEQFF
.,13,TRBJ2-1,TRBV11-2,.,TGTGCCAGCAGCTACCGGAGGGTAAATGAGCAGTTCTTC,CASSYRRVNEQFF
.,15,TRBJ2-3,TRBV7-2,TRBD1,TGTGCCAGCAGCCTTTGGACAGGGAGCACAGATACGCAGTATTTT,CASSLWTGSTDTQYF
.,16,TRBJ2-7,TRBV11-2,.,TGTGCCAGCAGCTCTTGGGGGGTTCCCCCCCCCGGCGAGCAGTACTTC,CASSSWGVPPPGEQYF
.,17,TRBJ1-3,TRBV5-1,TRBD1,TGCGCCAGCAGCTCTTGGGACAGGGGATCTGCTGGAAACACCATATATTTT,CASSSWDRGSAGNTIYF
.,15,TRBJ2-2,TRBV5-4,.,TGTGCCAGCAGCTATGGATCAGGGCGCACCGGGGAGCTGTTTTTT,CASSYGSGRTGELFF
.,14,TRBJ1-3,TRBV7-2,.,TGTGCCAGCAGGGCCCCCGGGGCTGGAAACACCATATATTTT,CASRAPGAGNTIYF
once,11,TRBJ2-5,TRBV9,.,TGTGCCAGCAGCCGGGGGGAGACCCAGTACTTC,CASSRGETQYF
once,15,TRBJ2-1,TRBV15,TRBD1,TGTGCCACCAGCGCCTGGGACAGGGATGTAAATGAGCAGTTCTTC,CATSAWDRDVNEQFF
.,15,TRBJ1-1,TRBV6-5,.,TGTGCCAGCAGCAGCCAGCAAGGGGCCTACACTGAAGCTTTCTTT,CASSSQQGAYTEAFF
.,14,TRBJ1-3,TRBV10-3,.,TGTGCCATCAGAGAGGAGGGCTCTGGAAACACCATATATTTT,CAIREEGSGNTIYF
few,16,TRBJ2-5,TRBV27,TRBD1,TGTGCCAGCAGTGCCACCGGGACAGGGGGCGTAGAGACCCAGTACTTC,CASSATGTGGVETQYF
.,16,TRBJ2-5,TRBV11-2,TRBD1,TGTGCCAGCAGCTTAGGGCAGGGGGCACGATTAGAGACCCAGTACTTC,CASSLGQGARLETQYF
.,14,TRBJ1-1,TRBV5-6,.,TGTGCCAGCAGCTTCGGGAATAGAAACACTGAAGCTTTCTTT,CASSFGNRNTEAFF
few,16,TRBJ2-3,TRBV19,.,TGTGCCAGTAGTATTTCCCTTGCGACTAGCACAGATACGCAGTATTTT,CASSISLATSTDTQYF
once,14,TRBJ1-2,TRBV28,.,TGTGCCAGCAAACGCAGACTTACCCCTATGGGCTACACCTTC,CASKRRLTPMGYTF
.,17,TRBJ2-1,TRBV5-6,.,TGTGCCAGCAGCTTTGCCTCCGGGGGGCGCTCCTACAATGAGCAGTTCTTC,CASSFASGGRSYNEQFF
.,13,TRBJ1-1,TRBV6-1,TRBD1,TGTGCCAGCCGGCAGGGGGTGAACACTGAAGCTTTCTTT,CASRQGVNTEAFF
.,16,TRBJ1-3,TRBV2,TRBD1,TGTGCCAGCAGTCCCAGGACAGGATCAGTGGCGGACACCATATATTTT,CASSPRTGSVADTIYF
.,16,TRBJ2-7,TRBV4-3,.,TGCGCCAGCAGCCATTCCTATAGCGGAGAAAGCTACGAGCAGTACTTC,CASSHSYSGESYEQYF
.,15,TRBJ1-5,TRBV5-1,.,TGCGCCAGCAGCTTTGGAGGCCCCCTCGAAGGGCCCCAGCATTTT,CASSFGGPLEGPQHF
.,10,TRBJ2-5,TRBV10-1,.,TGCGCCAGGTTGAGGGAGACCCAGTACTTC,CARLRETQYF
.,15,TRBJ1-1,TRBV4-3,.,TGCGCCAGCAGCCAAGATAGAAGGAGCAACACTGAAGCTTTCTTT,CASSQDRRSNTEAFF
.,18,TRBJ2-5,TRBV5-4,TRBD1,TGTGCCAGCAGCTTAATTGGATTCGGACAGGGCTACCAAGAGACCCAGTACTTC,CASSLIGFGQGYQETQYF
few,16,TRBJ2-5,TRBV7-2,TRBD1,TGTGCCAGCAGCCCATATCACAGGGGGCTCCAAGAGACCCAGTACTTC,CASSPYHRGLQETQYF
.,18,TRBJ1-2,TRBV18,TRBD1,TGTGCCAGCTCACCACTAGGGTCAGGGGGCGAAAGCCTCTATGGCTACACCTTC,CASSPLGSGGESLYGYTF
.,13,TRBJ1-5,TRBV7-9,.,TGTGCCAGCAGCTTAGCGGGGCGACAGCCCCAGCATTTT,CASSLAGRQPQHF
.,15,TRBJ2-7,TRBV4-1,TRBD2,TGCGCCAGCAGCCAAGTAGGACTAGCGGGAGAAGAGCAGTACTTC,CASSQVGLAGEEQYF
.,22,TRBJ2-6,TRBV21-1,.,TGTGCCAGCATTCAAGCAGGAGACAGGGGGCGCATGACCGAGACTGGGGCCAACGTCCTGACTTTC,CASIQAGDRGRMTETGANVLTF
.,15,TRBJ2-2,TRBV5-1,.,TGCGCCAGCAGCTTTAATACAGGCCTAACCGGGGAGCTGTTTTTT,CASSFNTGLTGELFF
.,14,TRBJ1-5,TRBV6-6,.,TGTGCCAGCAGACCCCAGGGGTTCGGTCAGCCCCAGCATTTT,CASRPQGFGQPQHF
.,12,TRBJ2-7,TRBV10-3,.,TGTGCCATCAGTGAGTCGTCCGGCGAGCAGTACTTC,CAISESSGEQYF